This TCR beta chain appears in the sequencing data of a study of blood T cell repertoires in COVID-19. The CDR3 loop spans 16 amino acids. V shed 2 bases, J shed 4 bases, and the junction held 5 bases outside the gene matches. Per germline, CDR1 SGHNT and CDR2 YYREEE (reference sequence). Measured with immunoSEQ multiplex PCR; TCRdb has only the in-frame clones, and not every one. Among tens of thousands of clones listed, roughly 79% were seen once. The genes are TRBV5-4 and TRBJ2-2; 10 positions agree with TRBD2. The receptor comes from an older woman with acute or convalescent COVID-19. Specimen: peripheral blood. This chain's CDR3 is CASSFGLAGATGELFF. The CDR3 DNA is TGTGCCAGCAGCTTTGGTCTAGCGGGGGCCACCGGGGAGCTGTTTTTT.